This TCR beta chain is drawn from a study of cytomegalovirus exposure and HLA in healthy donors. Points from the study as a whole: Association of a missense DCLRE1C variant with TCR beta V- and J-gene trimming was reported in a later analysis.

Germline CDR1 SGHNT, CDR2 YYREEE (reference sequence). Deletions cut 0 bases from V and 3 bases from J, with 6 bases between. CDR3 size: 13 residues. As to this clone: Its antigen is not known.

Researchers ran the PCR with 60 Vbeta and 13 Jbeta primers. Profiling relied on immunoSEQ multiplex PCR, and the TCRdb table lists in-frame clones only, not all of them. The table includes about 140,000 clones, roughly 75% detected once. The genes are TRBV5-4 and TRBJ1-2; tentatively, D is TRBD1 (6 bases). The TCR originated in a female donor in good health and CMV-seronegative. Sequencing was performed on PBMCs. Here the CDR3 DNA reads TGTGCCAGCAGCTTGGACAGGGACTATGGCTACACCTTC. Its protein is CASSLDRDYGYTF. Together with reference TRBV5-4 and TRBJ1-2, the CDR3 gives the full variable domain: ETGVTQSPTHLIKTRGQQVTLRCSSQSGHNTVSWYQQALGQGPQFIFQYYREEENGRGNFPPRFSGLQFPNYSSELNVNALELDDSALYLCASSLDRDYGYTFGSGTRLTVV.